This T cell receptor (beta chain) emerged from a study of blood T cell repertoires in COVID-19. Study-wide background: Material from acute and convalescent COVID-19 was sourced from the United States, Italy and Spain. The analysed material was cDNA or gDNA that came from T cells, B-cell-depleted T cells, or PBMCs.

Original processing notes: Cell counts per sample came from amplifying reference gene primers. Measured with immunoSEQ multiplex PCR; TCRdb has only the in-frame clones, and not every one. V, J and clone size derive from that table, while D and trimming were established from the DNA sequence. The sample yields about 61,000 clones, approximately 80% seen once. The CDR3 length is 17 residues. Germline V CDR1 and CDR2: LGHNA, YNFKEQ. The trim removed 2 bases at V and 5 bases at J, leaving 6 bases unmatched. The sample was peripheral blood. This receptor was taken from a woman aged 70 to 79 with acute or convalescent COVID-19. V gene TRBV4-2 combines with J gene TRBJ2-1; 13 bases fit TRBD2. The CDR3 region has the DNA TGTGCCAGCAGCCAACCGACCGGACTAGCGGGAGACAATGAGCAGTTCTTC. Amino acid sequence: CASSQPTGLAGDNEQFF.